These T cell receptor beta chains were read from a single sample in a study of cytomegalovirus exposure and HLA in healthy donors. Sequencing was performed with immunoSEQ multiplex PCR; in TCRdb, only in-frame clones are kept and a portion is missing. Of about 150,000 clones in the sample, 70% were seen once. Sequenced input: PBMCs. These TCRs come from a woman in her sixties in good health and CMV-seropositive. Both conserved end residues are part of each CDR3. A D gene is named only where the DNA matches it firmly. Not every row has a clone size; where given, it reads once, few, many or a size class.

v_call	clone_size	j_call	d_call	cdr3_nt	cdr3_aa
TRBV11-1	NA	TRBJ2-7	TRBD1	TGTGCCAGCAGCTACAGGGGTGGCTCCTACGAGCAGTACTTC	CASSYRGGSYEQYF
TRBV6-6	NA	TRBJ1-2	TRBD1	TGTGCCAGCAGTCGCGACAGGGAGTACGGCTACACCTTC	CASSRDREYGYTF
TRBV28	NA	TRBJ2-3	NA	TGTGCCAGCAGTTTATCGGGGGTCTTTGCCACAGATACGCAGTATTTT	CASSLSGVFATDTQYF
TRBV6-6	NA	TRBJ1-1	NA	TGTGCCAGCAGTAACACTAAGGCTGAAGCTTTCTTT	CASSNTKAEAFF
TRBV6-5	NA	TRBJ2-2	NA	TGTGCCAGTCGACTCGGGAAAAACACCGGGGAGCTGTTTTTT	CASRLGKNTGELFF
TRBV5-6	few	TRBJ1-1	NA	TGTGCCAGCAGCTTGGCCCCCAGGATAAACACTGAAGCTTTCTTT	CASSLAPRINTEAFF
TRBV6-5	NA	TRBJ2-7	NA	TGTGCCAGCAGAGATACAGCTTACGAGCAGTACTTC	CASRDTAYEQYF
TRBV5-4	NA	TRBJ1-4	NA	TGTGCCAGCAGCCCGAGAGGGGGGGAGGAAAAACTGTTTTTT	CASSPRGGEEKLFF
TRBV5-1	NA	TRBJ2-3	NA	TGCGCCAGCAGCTCGTGGGGAATTGAGGGAGATACGCAGTATTTT	CASSSWGIEGDTQYF
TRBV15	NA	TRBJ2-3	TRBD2	TGTGCCACCAGCAGAGGGACTAGCGGGAACACAGATACGCAGTATTTT	CATSRGTSGNTDTQYF
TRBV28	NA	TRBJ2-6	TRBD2	TGTGCCAGCAATTCAGCGGGGGAGGTGGGGGCCAACGTCCTGACTTTC	CASNSAGEVGANVLTF